One and the same sample provided the 26 T cell receptor beta chains below, sequenced in a study of blood T cell repertoires in COVID-19. The assay was immunoSEQ multiplex PCR, and TCRdb's table has in-frame clones only and misses some. The table includes about 82,000 clones, roughly 78% detected once. Sequencing was done on a sample of peripheral blood. The source of these receptors is a man in his 60s with COVID-19, enrolled during active disease.

The rearrangement links TRBV19 to TRBJ2-7; weak D call: TRBD1 (6 bases). The germline gives CDR1 LNHDA, CDR2 SQIVND (reference sequence). The CDR3 runs to 13 residues. V gave up 6 bases and J gave up 2 bases, with 11 bases separating them. DNA of the CDR3: TGTGCCAGTAGGGCGGCAGGGGCCTACGAGCAGTACTTC. Translated, it gives CASRAAGAYEQYF.

V is TRBV5-6 and J is TRBJ2-5, with a possible D match to TRBD1 (5 bases). The CDR3 sequence is 14 residues long. V dropped 2 bases and J dropped 4 bases, with 12 bases sitting between them. Germline V gene sequence: CDR1 SGHDT, CDR2 YYEEEE. CDR3 residues: CASSFNQGGETQYF. The CDR3 DNA reads as TGTGCCAGCAGCTTTAATCAGGGCGGAGAGACCCAGTACTTC.

This clone has just one count. The V gene is TRBV6-1, the J gene TRBJ2-2; weak D call: TRBD2 (6 bases). Trimming removed 1 base from V and 7 bases from J, with 13 bases in between. There are 15 residues in the CDR3. Germline CDR1 and CDR2: MNHNS and SASEGT. In nucleotides, the CDR3 is TGTGCCAGCAGTGAAGTAGGGGACTGGGGCGGGGAGCTGTTTTTT. Translating it yields CASSEVGDWGGELFF.

The genes are TRBV6-5 and TRBJ2-7, with a tentative D call TRBD2 (6 bases). The CDR3 sequence is 14 residues long. V was shortened by 5 bases and J by 5 bases, with 16 bases between the two germline ends. Germline values: CDR1 MNHEY, CDR2 SVGAGI. The CDR3: CASSRDFRRDEQYF. CDR3 nucleotide sequence: TGTGCCAGCAGTCGGGACTTCAGGCGCGACGAGCAGTACTTC.

This clone occurred once. The chain recombines TRBV2 with TRBJ2-1; 10 positions match TRBD2. This CDR3 has 16 residues. Germline V gene lookup returns CDR1 SNHLY and CDR2 FYNNEI. V lost 4 bases and J lost 1; bases outside the gene matches: 4. The CDR3 spells CASSVASGGSYNEQFF. CDR3 coding DNA: TGTGCCAGCAGTGTTGCTAGCGGGGGTTCCTACAATGAGCAGTTCTTC.

The chain uses TRBV18 and TRBJ2-7; 9 bases align to TRBD1. V dropped 3 bases and J dropped 0; count of bases not matched to a gene: 3. The CDR3 covers 15 residues. The germline gives CDR1 KGHSH, CDR2 LQKENI. CDR3 sequence reads: CASSPMGQGSYEQYF. The CDR3 DNA sequence: TGTGCCAGCTCACCGATGGGACAGGGCTCCTACGAGCAGTACTTC.

V is TRBV5-1 and J is TRBJ2-7; the D gene is possibly TRBD1 (5 bases). Germline CDR1 SGHRS, CDR2 YFSETQ. CDR3 length: 14 amino acids. The V gene lost 4 bases and the J gene lost 6 bases, with 17 bases spanning the gap. CDR3 in DNA: TGCGCCAGCAGCCTCCGGCAGGGCCGCCGCGAGCAGTACTTC. Translated, it gives CASSLRQGRREQYF.

This clone was observed once. The chain is built from TRBV5-1 and TRBJ2-7; perhaps TRBD1 as D (5 bases). The CDR3 length is 14 residues. Germline CDR1 SGHRS, CDR2 YFSETQ. Deletions cut 4 bases from V and 5 bases from J, with 16 bases between. The CDR3 region is CASSLTVVGDEQYF. For the CDR3, the DNA is TGCGCCAGCAGCCTGACAGTGGTAGGAGACGAGCAGTACTTC.

This sequence joins TRBV4-3 and TRBJ2-1; the match to TRBD2 covers 7 bases. Germline lookup yields CDR1 LGHNA and CDR2 YSLEER. There are 15 residues in the CDR3. Trimming removed 1 base from V and 6 bases from J; junction bases left unmatched: 6. This CDR3 is CASSQGTSTLNEQFF. DNA of the CDR3: TGCGCCAGCAGCCAAGGGACTAGTACCCTCAATGAGCAGTTCTTC.

This clone has only a few counts. The chain links TRBV19 to TRBJ1-2, with D possibly TRBD1 on 6 matching bases. The CDR3 has 12 amino acids. Trimming pared 6 bases from V and 7 bases from J, leaving 12 bases between. Germline CDR1 reads LNHDA; CDR2 reads SQIVND (reference sequence). The CDR3 DNA is TGTGCCAGTAGAACAGGGATCGCTGGCTACACCTTC. Translating it yields CASRTGIAGYTF.

The chain is built from TRBV5-5 and TRBJ1-2; a weak D match, TRBD1 (6 bases). CDR3 length: 15 amino acids. CDR1 and CDR2 (germline): SGHKS, YYEKEE (reference sequence). Trimming shortened V by 2 bases and J by 0 bases, and 11 bases separated the two germline ends. CDR3 protein: CASSLVPGANYGYTF. The CDR3 bases are TGTGCCAGCAGCTTAGTGCCAGGGGCTAACTATGGCTACACCTTC.

The chain has TRBV2 and TRBJ2-1, with D perhaps TRBD2 (6 bases). V was trimmed by 4 bases and J by 6 bases, leaving 10 bases between them. Germline CDR1 reads SNHLY; CDR2 reads FYNNEI. The CDR3 runs to 13 residues. CDR3 sequence reads: CASSGQGGNEQFF. Here the CDR3 DNA reads TGTGCCAGCAGTGGGCAGGGAGGCAATGAGCAGTTCTTC.

V and J are TRBV14 and TRBJ2-2; 7 bases map to TRBD1. The CDR3 length is 14 residues. CDR1 is SGHDN and CDR2 is FVKESK in the germline V gene. V shed 4 bases, J shed 4 bases, and the junction held 3 bases outside the gene matches. CDR3 sequence (DNA): TGTGCCAGCAGCCGGGACAGAGGCACCGGGGAGCTGTTTTTT. Protein: CASSRDRGTGELFF.

The genes are TRBV11-2 and TRBJ2-5; 10 bases match TRBD2. The CDR3 has 15 residues. Looked up from germline, CDR1 is SGHAT and CDR2 is FQNNGV. With 5 bases clipped from V and 5 bases from J, the junction kept 8 bases outside the gene matches. CDR3 in amino acids: CASSPQRGGPETQYF. The CDR3 coding sequence is TGTGCCAGCAGCCCGCAGCGGGGGGGGCCCGAGACCCAGTACTTC.

The J gene is TRBJ1-4, the V gene TRBV5-8, with 9 positions matching TRBD1. The CDR3 has 17 residues. V shed 3 bases and J 2 bases; nucleotides not matched to a gene: 8. CDR1 is SGHTS and CDR2 is YDEGEE in the germline V gene. CDR3 in DNA: TGTGCCAGCAGCTCGGGACAGGGAACCCCCACTAATGAAAAACTGTTTTTT. Translated, it gives CASSSGQGTPTNEKLFF.

CDR3: CASSLSATNEKLFF. CDR3 nucleotide sequence: TGTGCCAGCAGCTTATCCGCAACTAATGAAAAACTGTTTTTT. The rearrangement links TRBV7-9 to TRBJ1-4; no firm D call. V was pared by 2 bases and J by 0 bases, with 4 bases between. The CDR3 contains 14 residues. Germline CDR1 SEHNR, CDR2 FQNEAQ (reference sequence). Complete variable domain (other parts from reference TRBV7-9 and TRBJ1-4): DTGVSQNPRHKITKRGQNVTFRCDPISEHNRLYWYRQTLGQGPEFLTYFQNEAQLEKSRLLSDRFSAERPKGSFSTLEIQRTEQGDSAMYLCASSLSATNEKLFFGSGTQLSVL.

The chain combines TRBV6-6 with TRBJ2-3, with TRBD1 matching 7 bases. With 6 bases clipped from V and 3 bases from J, the junction kept 0 bases outside the gene matches. Germline loops: CDR1 MNHNY, CDR2 SVGAGI (reference sequence). The CDR3 is 12 amino acids. In DNA, the CDR3 is TGTGCCAGCAGGACAGGGACAGATACGCAGTATTTT. Translation gives CASRTGTDTQYF.

This chain uses TRBV2 with TRBJ2-1; 13 bases match TRBD2. The V segment lost 5 bases and the J segment 5 bases; nucleotides outside the gene matches: 6. This CDR3 spans 16 amino acids. Looked up from germline, CDR1 is SNHLY and CDR2 is FYNNEI. The CDR3 DNA reads as TGTGCCAGCAGTACTAGCGGGGGGGCCAAGAACAATGAGCAGTTCTTC. Protein product: CASSTSGGAKNNEQFF.

The genes are TRBV11-3 and TRBJ2-1; maybe TRBD2 (5 bases). Trimming shortened V by 1 base and J by 9 bases, and 13 bases separated the two germline ends. In germline, CDR1 is SGHNT, CDR2 YENEEA. This CDR3 contains 14 residues. This CDR3 is CASSLGETRGEQFF. The CDR3 DNA reads as TGTGCCAGCAGCTTAGGGGAGACCCGCGGTGAGCAGTTCTTC.

V usage is TRBV7-9 and J usage is TRBJ1-1; 7 nucleotides match TRBD1. V was pared by 5 bases and J by 1 base, with 10 bases of the junction left unmatched. CDR1 SEHNR and CDR2 FQNEAQ come from the germline V gene (reference sequence). This CDR3 contains 16 residues. The CDR3 region has the DNA TGTGCCAGCAGCCCCCGCTCCAGGGGGGAGAACACTGAAGCTTTCTTT. As protein: CASSPRSRGENTEAFF. The full variable domain, completed using reference TRBV7-9 and TRBJ1-1, is DTGVSQNPRHKITKRGQNVTFRCDPISEHNRLYWYRQTLGQGPEFLTYFQNEAQLEKSRLLSDRFSAERPKGSFSTLEIQRTEQGDSAMYLCASSPRSRGENTEAFFGQGTRLTVV.

This chain joins TRBV27 and TRBJ2-1, with D maybe TRBD2 (6 bases). V gave up 9 bases and J gave up 8 bases, with 29 bases separating them. This CDR3 comprises 17 residues. Germline CDR1 is MNHEY and CDR2 is SMNVEV (reference sequence). The CDR3 reads CASCPTLAGRPRDEQFF. The CDR3 DNA follows: TGTGCCAGTTGTCCAACTTTGGCGGGGCGGCCGCGGGATGAGCAGTTCTTC.

V is TRBV6-5 and J is TRBJ2-7; D perhaps matches TRBD2 (6 bases). The CDR3 consists of 14 residues. Germline values: CDR1 MNHEY, CDR2 SVGAGI. Trimming removed 5 bases at V and 4 bases at J, with 15 bases between. The CDR3 bases are TGTGCCAGCAGTCCGACATGGGGGAGGTACGAGCAGTACTTC. It translates to CASSPTWGRYEQYF.

This rearrangement joins TRBV7-9 to TRBJ2-3; perhaps TRBD1 as D (6 bases). This CDR3 comprises 15 residues. Germline V lookup: CDR1 SEHNR, CDR2 FQNEAQ (reference sequence). The V end lost 4 bases, the J end lost 12 bases, and 23 bases lay between the germline ends. CDR3 sequence reads: CASSSDRTNLYAQYF. The CDR3 coding sequence is TGTGCCAGCAGCTCGGACAGAACCAACCTCTATGCACAGTATTTT.

This rearrangement joins TRBV18 to TRBJ1-6; 8 bases fit TRBD1. The junction had 11 bases not matched to a gene; V was cut back by 6 bases and J by 7 bases. This CDR3 has 16 amino acids. Germline values: CDR1 KGHSH, CDR2 LQKENI. The CDR3 here is CASSQAGRQGNSPLHF. DNA for the CDR3: TGTGCCAGCTCGCAAGCAGGACGACAGGGGAATTCACCCCTCCACTTT.

In this sample, this clone turned up a few times. The rearrangement joins TRBV27 to TRBJ1-2; 7 nucleotides agree with TRBD1. The length of the CDR3 is 15 residues. The germline CDR1 and CDR2 sequences are MNHEY and SMNVEV (reference sequence). Trimming cost V 3 bases and J 2 bases; bases outside gene matches: 6. The CDR3 sequence: CASSLTGQTNYGYTF. Written as DNA, the CDR3 is TGTGCCAGCAGTTTGACGGGACAGACCAACTATGGCTACACCTTC.

As to this clone: One end of the junction varies from germline; a read error may be responsible. This chain connects TRBV6-5 to TRBJ1-2; 8 positions agree with TRBD1. CDR1 MNHEY and CDR2 SVGAGI come from the germline V gene. The CDR3 is made up of 12 amino acids. This CDR3 reads CASTSTGGASFF. As DNA, the CDR3 is TGTGCCAGCACCTCTACAGGGGGGGCCTCGTTCTTC.